The next 13 T cell receptor beta chains were all read from a single sample in a study of blood T cell repertoires in COVID-19. The repertoire was sequenced with immunoSEQ multiplex PCR; TCRdb's copy has only in-frame clones and lacks some. Of 150,000 or so clones listed, about three quarters were seen once; the top ten hold around 4.2%. Sample: peripheral blood. Receptors originate from a woman at least 80 years old with active or convalescent COVID-19.

As for this clone: The same CDR3 also results from other DNA sequences found in this sample. The chain couples TRBV19 to TRBJ2-7, with TRBD1 identical over 11 bases. The trim removed 6 bases at V and 4 bases at J, leaving 2 bases unmatched. The CDR3 is 13 residues long. From germline, CDR1 is LNHDA and CDR2 SQIVND (reference sequence). The CDR3 loop is CASSRDRGYEQYF. The CDR3 nucleotides read TGTGCCAGTAGCAGGGACAGGGGGTACGAGCAGTACTTC. Drawing the rest from reference TRBV19 and TRBJ2-7, the complete variable domain is DGGITQSPKYLFRKEGQNVTLSCEQNLNHDAMYWYRQDPGQGLRLIYYSQIVNDFQKGDIAEGYSVSREKKESFPLTVTSAQKNPTAFYLCASSRDRGYEQYFGPGTRLTVT.

Note on this clone: Germline and junction disagree at one end, which may indicate a read error. This chain joins TRBV3-1 (or the pseudogene TRBV3-2) and TRBJ2-3, with D possibly being TRBD2 (5 bases). This CDR3 spans 16 amino acids. Germline V CDR1 and CDR2: LGHDT, YNNKEL (reference sequence). CDR3 sequence: CASSHQRKASRDTQYF. DNA of the CDR3: TGTGCCAGCAGCCATCAACGGAAGGCTAGCAGAGATACGCAGTATTTT.

The chain links TRBV18 to TRBJ2-3; D is undetermined. Germline V lookup: CDR1 KGHSH, CDR2 LQKENI. Trimming stripped 3 bases from V and 0 bases from J, with 10 bases between. The CDR3 extends over 15 amino acids. The chain's CDR3 is CASSPTPSSTDTQYF. CDR3 DNA: TGTGCCAGCTCACCCACACCATCTAGCACAGATACGCAGTATTTT.

V and J are TRBV7-8 and TRBJ1-5; no reliable D call. Germline CDR1 reads SGHVS; CDR2 reads FQNEAQ. The CDR3 is made up of 14 amino acids. V was shortened by 5 bases and J by 2 bases, with 10 bases between the two germline ends. This chain's CDR3 is CASSPSTGNQPQHF. In DNA form, the CDR3 reads TGTGCCAGCAGCCCGAGTACGGGCAATCAGCCCCAGCATTTT.

This clone was picked up a small number of times. The J gene is TRBJ1-6, the V gene TRBV5-1; no clear D gene. This CDR3 spans 12 amino acids. Looked up from germline, CDR1 is SGHRS and CDR2 is YFSETQ. V was shortened by 2 bases and J by 7 bases, with 4 bases between the two germline ends. In nucleotides, the CDR3 is TGCGCCAGCAGCTTTGAGAATTCACCCCTCCACTTT. This translates into CASSFENSPLHF.

The V and J genes are TRBV6-1 and TRBJ1-1; D ambiguous. This CDR3 is 15 amino acids long. CDR1 is MNHNS, CDR2 SASEGT, per germline. The ends were cut back, 1 base at V and 7 bases at J, with 16 bases in the middle. The DNA of the CDR3 is TGTGCCAGCAGTGAAGGTATGTGGGCAGAGGGTGAAGCTTTCTTT. Its protein is CASSEGMWAEGEAFF.

The V gene is TRBV28, the J gene TRBJ1-6; D uncertain. Looked up from germline, CDR1 is MDHEN and CDR2 is SYDVKM. The V and J ends lost 5 bases and 9 bases respectively, with 11 bases between them. The CDR3 sequence is 13 residues long. The CDR3 DNA is TGTGCCAGCAGTCGGGGAGGAACTTCACCCCTCCACTTT. Translation gives CASSRGGTSPLHF.

In this sample, this clone turned up a few times. V is TRBV2 and J is TRBJ1-5; possible D gene TRBD1, 6 bases. The V end lost 6 bases, the J end lost 5 bases, and 11 bases lay between the germline ends. The CDR3 covers 13 residues. Germline V gene sequence: CDR1 SNHLY, CDR2 FYNNEI. The CDR3 protein is CASRGDTYQPQHF. CDR3 nucleotides: TGTGCCAGCAGGGGGGACACTTATCAGCCCCAGCATTTT.

The count of this clone is one. The chain couples TRBV6-6 to TRBJ1-6; no clear D gene. The CDR3 is 11 amino acids. The germline V gene has CDR1 MNHNY and CDR2 SVGAGI (reference sequence). The germline V and J ends were trimmed by 5 bases and 10 bases, with 6 bases remaining between them. The CDR3 bases are TGTGCCAGCAGTCAGACATCACCCCTCCACTTT. This translates into CASSQTSPLHF.

The rearrangement joins TRBV7-2 to TRBJ2-7; 13 bases map to TRBD2. In germline, CDR1 is SGHTA, CDR2 FQGNSA. V lost 1 base and J lost 3; bases outside the gene matches: 6. The CDR3 loop spans 17 amino acids. CDR3 coding DNA: TGTGCCAGCAGCTTAGAACTAGCGGGGGGGAAGAGCTACGAGCAGTACTTC. Translating it yields CASSLELAGGKSYEQYF.

At least ten counts were recorded for this clone. The chain employs TRBV11-2 and TRBJ2-7; 8 bases align to TRBD1. The CDR3 runs 16 residues. The ends lost 5 bases at V and 2 bases at J; junction bases unmatched: 11. Germline V CDR1 and CDR2: SGHAT, FQNNGV. CDR3 in DNA: TGTGCCAGCAGCCCGACAAACCGACAGGGGACCTACGAGCAGTACTTC. Protein sequence: CASSPTNRQGTYEQYF.

The chain recombines TRBV18 with TRBJ2-1; no definite D call. Germline CDR1 reads KGHSH; CDR2 reads LQKENI. Trimming removed 3 bases from V and 1 base from J, with 13 bases in between. CDR3 size: 16 residues. Written as DNA, the CDR3 is TGTGCCAGCTCACCGGGCTTATCTCTTTCCTACAATGAGCAGTTCTTC. Its protein product is CASSPGLSLSYNEQFF.

This clone was observed a few times. The chain employs TRBV15 and TRBJ1-5; D ambiguous. Germline V gene sequence: CDR1 LNHNV, CDR2 YYDKDF (reference sequence). The CDR3 is 15 amino acids. Trimming pared 3 bases from V and 2 bases from J, leaving 11 bases between. The CDR3 loop is CATSRLARGNQPQHF. The CDR3 bases are TGTGCCACCAGCAGGCTGGCTCGGGGCAATCAGCCCCAGCATTTT.